The 10 T cell receptor beta chains presented below share a single source sample, sequenced in a study of blood T cells in healthy people across ages. The authors ran a second PCR of roughly 6 to 12 cycles using a sample-barcoded 5' primer and a J-beta primer mix. MiXCR, run by TCRdb on the 5' RACE reads, gives a single entry per CDR3 protein. The sample gives around 1,700,000 distinct CDR3 sequences, roughly 30% of which show up once; 7.7% is in the top ten. The sample taken for sequencing was blood. The source of these receptors is a woman aged 25-40 years in good health.

V and J are TRBV28 and TRBJ2-4; a weak D match, TRBD2 (7 bases). The CDR3 is made up of 18 amino acids. V was cut by 5 bases and J by 13 bases, with 33 bases left in between. Germline V CDR1 and CDR2: MDHEN, SYDVKM. CDR3 DNA sequence: TGTGCCAGCAGTCCCTTTGGAGGGGGACTAACCTCCTACAATGAGCAGTACTTC. Protein sequence: CASSPFGGGLTSYNEQYF.

This chain uses TRBV7-2 with TRBJ2-3, with 16 nucleotides matching TRBD2. The CDR3 extends over 18 amino acids. With 3 bases clipped from V and 0 bases from J, the junction kept 3 bases outside the gene matches. CDR1 and CDR2 (germline): SGHTA, FQGNSA. CDR3 coding DNA: TGTGCCAGCAGCTTGGGACTAGCGGGGGGGTATAGCACAGATACGCAGTATTTT. Its protein product is CASSLGLAGGYSTDTQYF.

The chain carries TRBV30 and TRBJ1-1; no definite D call. Germline CDR1 reads GTSNPN; CDR2 reads SVGIG (reference sequence). Trimming took 2 bases from V and 4 from J, leaving 11 bases between them. This CDR3 spans 13 amino acids. CDR3 region: CAWSRNPGTEAFF. The CDR3 DNA follows: TGTGCCTGGAGTAGGAACCCGGGCACTGAAGCTTTCTTT.

The V gene is TRBV3-1, the J gene TRBJ2-7, with 11 bases aligning to TRBD2. V was pared by 4 bases and J by 2 bases, with 4 bases of the junction left unmatched. The CDR3 runs to 15 residues. CDR1 and CDR2 from the germline V gene are LGHDT and YNNKEL (reference sequence). CDR3 in amino acids: CASSPTSGAAYEQYF. The CDR3 DNA reads as TGTGCCAGCAGCCCGACTAGCGGGGCCGCCTACGAGCAGTACTTC.

Regarding this clonotype: This may come from a read error, since a much larger clone is one base off. This chain joins TRBV20-1 and TRBJ2-1; 9 nucleotides agree with TRBD1. V shed 4 bases, J shed 13 bases, and the junction held 20 bases outside the gene matches. CDR1 and CDR2 from the germline V gene are DFQATT and SNEGSKA (reference sequence). The CDR3 spans 16 residues. CDR3 protein: CSAKTGGGGLQETQFF. As DNA, the CDR3 is TGCAGTGCTAAGACAGGGGGTGGGGGGCTGCAAGAGACCCAGTTCTTC.

This clonotype showed up just a few times. The genes are TRBV5-1 and TRBJ1-2, with D unresolved. This CDR3 region has 13 residues. Trimming took 4 bases from V and 0 from J, leaving 7 bases between them. Germline CDR1 reads SGHRS; CDR2 reads YFSETQ. CDR3 sequence (DNA): TGCGCCAGCAGCGTGCAGACTAACTATGGCTACACCTTC. It codes for CASSVQTNYGYTF. The complete variable domain, with remaining parts taken from reference TRBV5-1 and TRBJ1-2, reads KAGVTQTPRYLIKTRGQQVTLSCSPISGHRSVSWYQQTPGQGLQFLFEYFSETQRNKGNFPGRFSGRQFSNSRSEMNVSTLELGDSALYLCASSVQTNYGYTFGSGTRLTVV.

This chain connects TRBV20-1 to TRBJ1-5, with TRBD1 identical over 7 bases. V lost 4 bases, J lost 1 base, and 4 bases stayed unmatched. The CDR3 has 14 amino acids. Germline-derived CDR1 and CDR2 are DFQATT and SNEGSKA (reference sequence). The CDR3 is CSATGGGSNQPQHF. The CDR3 nucleotides are TGCAGTGCTACAGGGGGTGGAAGCAATCAGCCCCAGCATTTT.

As for this clonotype: Given a much more abundant clone one base away, this may be a read error. The chain links TRBV7-6 to TRBJ2-1; the match to TRBD1 covers 7 bases. The CDR3 sequence is 15 residues long. Germline-derived CDR1 and CDR2 are SGHVS and FNYEAQ. This chain's CDR3 is CASSLRQGPYDEQFF. The CDR3 nucleotides are TGTGCCAGCAGCTTACGACAGGGTCCCTACGATGAGCAGTTCTTC.

In its sample, this clonotype was seen a few times. This CDR3 reads CSASVRGTGELFF. The CDR3 DNA follows: TGCAGTGCTAGCGTTCGAGGAACCGGGGAGCTGTTTTTT. The gene calls are TRBV20-1 and TRBJ2-2; D unresolved. This CDR3 spans 13 amino acids. V was cut by 3 bases and J by 5 bases, with 10 bases left in between. Germline V gives CDR1 DFQATT, CDR2 SNEGSKA (reference sequence).

The chain combines TRBV11-2 with TRBJ2-3; 10 positions agree with TRBD1. Germline CDR1 SGHAT, CDR2 FQNNGV. Trimming at V came to 3 bases and at J to 6 bases, leaving 9 bases not matched to a gene. The CDR3 runs to 16 residues. The CDR3 loop reads CASSFRPGQGLDTQYF. The CDR3 coding sequence is TGTGCCAGCAGCTTCCGGCCGGGACAGGGGTTGGATACGCAGTATTTT.